These 8 T cell receptor beta chains came from one sample sequenced in a study of beta chain features in type 1 diabetes. Expressed TCRB transcripts were sequenced after all isolated RNA was converted to cDNA. Method: immunoSEQ multiplex PCR; TCRdb's copy keeps in-frame clones and lacks some. This table has 250,000 to 300,000 clones, under 8.5% appearing once. Sequenced material: central memory CD4+ T cells from blood. Source of these receptors: a woman in her late teens or twenties in good health.

The J gene is TRBJ2-7, the V gene TRBV5-1, with a weak D call TRBD1 (5 bases). Trimming pared 0 bases from V and 3 bases from J, leaving 16 bases between. The CDR3 runs to 16 residues. Germline CDR1 and CDR2: SGHRS and YFSETQ. In nucleotides, the CDR3 is TGCGCCAGCAGCTTGGGACAGTCCGCTTCTGTCTACGAGCAGTACTTC. Protein product: CASSLGQSASVYEQYF.

The chain recombines TRBV6-1 with TRBJ2-5; 7 positions agree with TRBD2. The J segment lost 2 bases and the V segment lost 8 bases, leaving 8 bases of the junction unmatched. CDR3 length equals 14 residues. Looked up from germline, CDR1 is MNHNS and CDR2 is SASEGT. CDR3 nucleotide sequence: TGTGCCAGCGCGGCGGGAGACCAGCAAGAGACCCAGTACTTC. It is translated as CASAAGDQQETQYF.

This clone was detected only a few times. The rearrangement uses TRBV4-2 and TRBJ1-2; D is possibly TRBD1 (6 bases). CDR1 and CDR2 (germline): LGHNA, YNFKEQ. The CDR3 spans 13 residues. The V end was cut by 0 bases, the J end by 9 bases, with 11 bases between. The CDR3 DNA follows: TGTGCCAGCAGCCAAGATCAGGGGAGAAGCTACACCTTC. Protein: CASSQDQGRSYTF.

J is TRBJ2-3 and V is TRBV7-2; 9 positions match TRBD2. The CDR3 is made up of 17 amino acids. The ends lost 1 base at V and 5 bases at J; junction bases unmatched: 10. Germline V gives CDR1 SGHTA, CDR2 FQGNSA. In DNA, the CDR3 is TGTGCCAGCAGCTTAGTTGCCAGCGGGGGGAGTATAGATACGCAGTATTTT. Protein: CASSLVASGGSIDTQYF. The whole variable domain, filled in from reference TRBV7-2 and TRBJ2-3, reads GAGVSQSPSNKVTEKGKDVELRCDPISGHTALYWYRQSLGQGLEFLIYFQGNSAPDKSGLPSDRFSAERTGGSVSTLTIQRTQQEDSAVYLCASSLVASGGSIDTQYFGPGTRLTVL.

This clone was recorded a few times. The rearrangement uses TRBV7-9 and TRBJ1-1, with D perhaps TRBD1 (6 bases). The CDR3 sequence is 13 residues long. V shed 5 bases and J shed 9 bases, with 16 bases lying between them. Per the germline V gene, CDR1 is SEHNR and CDR2 is FQNEAQ (reference sequence). CDR3 coding DNA: TGTGCCAGCAGCGATCAGGGGTCGGCGAAAGCTTTCTTT. Encoded protein: CASSDQGSAKAFF.

This clone was recorded at least ten times. This chain connects TRBV7-6 to TRBJ2-2; D gene ambiguous. The CDR3 contains 12 residues. Germline CDR1 is SGHVS and CDR2 is FNYEAQ. Between the trimmed V and J ends, which lost 1 base and 7 bases, there was a span of 4 bases. The CDR3 loop reads CASSLEDGELFF. DNA of the CDR3: TGTGCCAGCAGCTTAGAGGACGGGGAGCTGTTTTTT. Together with reference TRBV7-6 and TRBJ2-2, the CDR3 gives the full variable domain: GAGVSQSPRYKVTKRGQDVALRCDPISGHVSLYWYRQALGQGPEFLTYFNYEAQQDKSGLPNDRFSAERPEGSISTLTIQRTEQRDSAMYRCASSLEDGELFFGEGSRLTVL.

V gene TRBV5-4 combines with J gene TRBJ2-3; 7 nucleotides line up with TRBD2. The V gene's germline CDR1 is SGHNT and CDR2 YYREEE (reference sequence). CDR3 length: 15 residues. V trimming: 4 bases; J trimming: 1 base; junction bases outside the gene matches: 6. For the CDR3, the DNA is TGTGCCAGCAGCCTTACTAGCGTGGGCACAGATACGCAGTATTTT. Translation: CASSLTSVGTDTQYF.

This clone appeared many times. The chain recombines TRBV28 with TRBJ2-5; D perhaps matches TRBD1 (6 bases). V shed 5 bases and J shed 4 bases, with 11 bases lying between them. Looked up from germline, CDR1 is MDHEN and CDR2 is SYDVKM. This CDR3 is 13 amino acids long. In DNA, the CDR3 is TGTGCCAGCAGTCGTACAGGGTTAGAGACCCAGTACTTC. Translated: CASSRTGLETQYF.